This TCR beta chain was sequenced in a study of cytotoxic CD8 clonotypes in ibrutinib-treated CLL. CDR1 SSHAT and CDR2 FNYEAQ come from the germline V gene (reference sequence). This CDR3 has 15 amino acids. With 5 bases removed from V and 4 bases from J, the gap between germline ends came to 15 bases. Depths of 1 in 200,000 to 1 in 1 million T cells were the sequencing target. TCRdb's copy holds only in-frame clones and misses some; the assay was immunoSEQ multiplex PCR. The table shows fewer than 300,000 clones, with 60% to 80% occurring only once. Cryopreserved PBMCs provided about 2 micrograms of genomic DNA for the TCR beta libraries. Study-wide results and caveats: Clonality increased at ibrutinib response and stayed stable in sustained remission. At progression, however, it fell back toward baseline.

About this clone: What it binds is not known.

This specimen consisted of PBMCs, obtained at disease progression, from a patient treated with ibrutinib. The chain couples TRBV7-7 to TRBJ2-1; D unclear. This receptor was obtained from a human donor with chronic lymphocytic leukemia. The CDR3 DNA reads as TGTGCCAGCAGCCCCAACCCTCCCCCGTACAATGAGCAGTTCTTC. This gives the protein CASSPNPPPYNEQFF.